This TCR beta chain was captured by sequencing in a study of T cell changes during pregnancy in multiple sclerosis. The CDR3 extends over 11 amino acids. Trimming took 3 bases from V and 6 from J, leaving 5 bases between them. Germline V lookup: CDR1 GTSNPN, CDR2 SVGIG (reference sequence). Sequencing was performed with immunoSEQ multiplex PCR; in TCRdb, only in-frame clones are kept and a portion is missing. The data show approximately 30,000 clones, 90% seen once. The sequencing here drew on CD8+ T cells from peripheral blood mononuclear cells, taken before pregnancy. The sequence derives from a female donor with multiple sclerosis, enrolled in a pregnancy study. The chain couples TRBV30 to TRBJ2-2; no clear D gene. CDR3 DNA: TGTGCCTGGAGCTTCCCCGGGGAGCTGTTTTTT. As protein: CAWSFPGELFF.